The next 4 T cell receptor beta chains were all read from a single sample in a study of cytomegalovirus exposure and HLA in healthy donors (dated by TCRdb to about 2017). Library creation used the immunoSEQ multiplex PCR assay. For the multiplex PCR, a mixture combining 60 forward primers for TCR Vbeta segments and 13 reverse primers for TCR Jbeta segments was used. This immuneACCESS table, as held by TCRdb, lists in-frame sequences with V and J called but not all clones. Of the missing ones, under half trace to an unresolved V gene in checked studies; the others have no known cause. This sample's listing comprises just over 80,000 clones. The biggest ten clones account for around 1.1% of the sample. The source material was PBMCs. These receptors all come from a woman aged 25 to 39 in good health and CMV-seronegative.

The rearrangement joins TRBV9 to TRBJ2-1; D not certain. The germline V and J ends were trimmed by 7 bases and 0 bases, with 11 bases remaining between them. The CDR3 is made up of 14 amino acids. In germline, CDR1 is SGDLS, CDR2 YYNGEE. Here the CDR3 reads CASSSGSSYNEQFF. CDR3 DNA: TGTGCCAGCTCCTCAGGTAGCTCCTACAATGAGCAGTTCTTC. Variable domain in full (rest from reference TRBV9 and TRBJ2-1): DSGVTQTPKHLITATGQRVTLRCSPRSGDLSVYWYQQSLDQGLQFLIQYYNGEERAKGNILERFSAQQFPDLHSELNLSSLELGDSALYFCASSSGSSYNEQFFGPGTRLTVL.

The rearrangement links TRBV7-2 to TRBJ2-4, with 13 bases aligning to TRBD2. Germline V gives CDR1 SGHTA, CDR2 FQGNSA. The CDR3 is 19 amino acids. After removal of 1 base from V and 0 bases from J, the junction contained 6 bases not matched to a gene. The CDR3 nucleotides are TGTGCCAGCAGCTTAGAGGGAACTAGCGGGGGGGGAGCCAAAAACATTCAGTACTTC. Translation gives CASSLEGTSGGGAKNIQYF.

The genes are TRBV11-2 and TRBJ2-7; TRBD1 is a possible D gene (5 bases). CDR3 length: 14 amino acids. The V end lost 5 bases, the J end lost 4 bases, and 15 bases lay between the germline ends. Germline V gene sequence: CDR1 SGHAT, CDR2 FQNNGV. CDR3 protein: CASSPRGGEYEQYF. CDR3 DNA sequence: TGTGCCAGCAGCCCAAGGGGTGGTGAATACGAGCAGTACTTC.

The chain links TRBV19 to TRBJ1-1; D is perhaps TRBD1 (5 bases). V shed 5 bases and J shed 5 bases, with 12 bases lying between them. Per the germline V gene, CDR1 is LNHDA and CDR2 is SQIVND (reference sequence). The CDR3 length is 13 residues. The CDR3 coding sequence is TGTGCCAGTAGTCCAGGGTCGATGACTGAAGCTTTCTTT. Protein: CASSPGSMTEAFF. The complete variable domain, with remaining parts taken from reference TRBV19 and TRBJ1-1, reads DGGITQSPKYLFRKEGQNVTLSCEQNLNHDAMYWYRQDPGQGLRLIYYSQIVNDFQKGDIAEGYSVSREKKESFPLTVTSAQKNPTAFYLCASSPGSMTEAFFGQGTRLTVV.